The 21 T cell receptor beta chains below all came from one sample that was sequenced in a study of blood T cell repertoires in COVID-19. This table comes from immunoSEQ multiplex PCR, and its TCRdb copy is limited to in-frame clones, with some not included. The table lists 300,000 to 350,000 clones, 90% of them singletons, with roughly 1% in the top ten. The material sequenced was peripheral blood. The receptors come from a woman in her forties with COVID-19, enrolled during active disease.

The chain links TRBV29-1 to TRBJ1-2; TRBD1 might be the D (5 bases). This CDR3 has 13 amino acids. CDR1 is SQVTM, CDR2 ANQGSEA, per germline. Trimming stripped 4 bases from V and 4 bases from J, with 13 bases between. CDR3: CSVGLGEAYGYTF. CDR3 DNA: TGCAGCGTTGGTTTAGGGGAGGCCTATGGCTACACCTTC.

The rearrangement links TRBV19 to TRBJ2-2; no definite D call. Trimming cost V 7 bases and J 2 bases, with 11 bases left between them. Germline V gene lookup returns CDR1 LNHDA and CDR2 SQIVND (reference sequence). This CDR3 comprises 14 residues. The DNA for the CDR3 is TGTGCCAGTAAGATAAGAGGAAACACCGGGGAGCTGTTTTTT. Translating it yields CASKIRGNTGELFF. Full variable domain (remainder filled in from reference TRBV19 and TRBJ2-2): DGGITQSPKYLFRKEGQNVTLSCEQNLNHDAMYWYRQDPGQGLRLIYYSQIVNDFQKGDIAEGYSVSREKKESFPLTVTSAQKNPTAFYLCASKIRGNTGELFFGEGSRLTVL.

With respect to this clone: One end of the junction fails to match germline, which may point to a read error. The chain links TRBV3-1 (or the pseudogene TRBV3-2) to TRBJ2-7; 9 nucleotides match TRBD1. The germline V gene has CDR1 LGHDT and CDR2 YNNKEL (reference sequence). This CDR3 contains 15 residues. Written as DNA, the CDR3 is TGTGCCAGCAGCCATCGACAGGGGGTGTCCTCCGAGCAGTACTTC. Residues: CASSHRQGVSSEQYF.

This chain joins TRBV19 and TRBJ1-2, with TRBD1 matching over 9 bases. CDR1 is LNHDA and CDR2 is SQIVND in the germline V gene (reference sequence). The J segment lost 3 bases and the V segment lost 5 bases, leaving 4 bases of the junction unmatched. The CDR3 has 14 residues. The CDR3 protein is CASSLDRGDYGYTF. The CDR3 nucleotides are TGTGCCAGTAGTCTTGACAGGGGGGACTATGGCTACACCTTC.

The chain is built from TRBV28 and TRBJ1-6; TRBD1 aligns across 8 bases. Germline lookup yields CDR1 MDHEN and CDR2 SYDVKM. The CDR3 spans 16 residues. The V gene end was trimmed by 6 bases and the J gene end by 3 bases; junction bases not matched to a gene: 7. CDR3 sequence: CASSYPTGDYNSPLHF. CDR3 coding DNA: TGTGCCAGCAGCTACCCGACAGGGGACTATAATTCACCCCTCCACTTT.

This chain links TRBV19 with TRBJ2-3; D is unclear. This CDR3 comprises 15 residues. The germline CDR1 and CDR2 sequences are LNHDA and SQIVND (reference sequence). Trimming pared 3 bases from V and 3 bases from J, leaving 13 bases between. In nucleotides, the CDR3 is TGTGCCAGTAGTATTGTGATTCCGGGTACAGATACGCAGTATTTT. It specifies CASSIVIPGTDTQYF.

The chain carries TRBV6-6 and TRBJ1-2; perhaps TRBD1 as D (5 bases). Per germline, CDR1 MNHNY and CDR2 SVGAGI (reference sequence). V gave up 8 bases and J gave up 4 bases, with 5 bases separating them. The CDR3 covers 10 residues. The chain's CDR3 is CASGAYGYTF. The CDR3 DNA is TGTGCCAGCGGGGCCTATGGCTACACCTTC.

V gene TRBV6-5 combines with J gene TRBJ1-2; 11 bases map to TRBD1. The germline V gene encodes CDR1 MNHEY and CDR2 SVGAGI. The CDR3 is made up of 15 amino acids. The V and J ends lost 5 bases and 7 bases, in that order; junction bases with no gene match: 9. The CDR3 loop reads CASSTSGTGGSGYTF. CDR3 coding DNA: TGTGCCAGCAGTACCTCCGGGACAGGGGGTAGTGGCTACACCTTC.

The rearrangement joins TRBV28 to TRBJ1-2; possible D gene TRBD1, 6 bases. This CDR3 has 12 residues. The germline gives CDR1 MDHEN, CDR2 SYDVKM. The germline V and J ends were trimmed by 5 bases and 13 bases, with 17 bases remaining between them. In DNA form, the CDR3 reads TGTGCCAGCAGTCTATCCTCCCTACAGGGCACCTTC. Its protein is CASSLSSLQGTF.

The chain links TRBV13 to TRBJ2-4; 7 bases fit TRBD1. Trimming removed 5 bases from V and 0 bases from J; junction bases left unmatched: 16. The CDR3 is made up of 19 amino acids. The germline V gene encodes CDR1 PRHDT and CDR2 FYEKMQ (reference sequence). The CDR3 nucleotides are TGTGCCAGCAGCCTCAGACAGGGCCCGAGTAGTGTAGCCAAAAACATTCAGTACTTC. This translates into CASSLRQGPSSVAKNIQYF.

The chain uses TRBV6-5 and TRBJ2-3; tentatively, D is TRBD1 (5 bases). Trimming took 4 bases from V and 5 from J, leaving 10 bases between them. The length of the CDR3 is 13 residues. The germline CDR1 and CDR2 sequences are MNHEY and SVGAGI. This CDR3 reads CASSSDSRDTQYF. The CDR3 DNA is TGTGCCAGCAGTTCCGACAGCCGAGATACGCAGTATTTT.

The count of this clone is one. This CDR3 reads CASTHRGMENIQYF. The DNA for the CDR3 is TGTGCCAGCACACACAGGGGTATGGAAAACATTCAGTACTTC. The genes are TRBV6-5 and TRBJ2-4; 7 positions agree with TRBD1. The CDR3 consists of 14 residues. CDR1 is MNHEY and CDR2 is SVGAGI in the germline V gene. V dropped 7 bases and J dropped 5; count of bases not matched to a gene: 8.

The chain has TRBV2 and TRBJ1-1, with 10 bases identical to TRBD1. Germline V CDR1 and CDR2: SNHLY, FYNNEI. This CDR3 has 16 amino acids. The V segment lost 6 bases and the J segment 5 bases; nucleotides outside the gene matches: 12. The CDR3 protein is CASSFSLRTGGTEAFF. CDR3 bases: TGTGCCAGCAGCTTTAGCTTGAGGACAGGGGGTACTGAAGCTTTCTTT. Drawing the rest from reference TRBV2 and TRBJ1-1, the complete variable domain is EPEVTQTPSHQVTQMGQEVILRCVPISNHLYFYWYRQILGQKVEFLVSFYNNEISEKSEIFDDQFSVERPDGSNFTLKIRSTKLEDSAMYFCASSFSLRTGGTEAFFGQGTRLTVV.

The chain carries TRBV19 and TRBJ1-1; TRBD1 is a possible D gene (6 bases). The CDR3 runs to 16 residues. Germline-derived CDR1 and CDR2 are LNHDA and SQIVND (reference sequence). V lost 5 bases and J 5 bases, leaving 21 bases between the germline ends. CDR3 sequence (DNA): TGTGCCAGTAGTCCCCTAGTCCCGGGGGGCAGAACTGAAGCTTTCTTT. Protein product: CASSPLVPGGRTEAFF.

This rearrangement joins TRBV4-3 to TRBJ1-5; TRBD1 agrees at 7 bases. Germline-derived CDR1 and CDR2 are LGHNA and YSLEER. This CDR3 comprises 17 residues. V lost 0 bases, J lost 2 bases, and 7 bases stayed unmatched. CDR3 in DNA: TGCGCCAGCAGCCAAGATCTATTGGGACAGCGCAATCAGCCCCAGCATTTT. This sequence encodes CASSQDLLGQRNQPQHF.

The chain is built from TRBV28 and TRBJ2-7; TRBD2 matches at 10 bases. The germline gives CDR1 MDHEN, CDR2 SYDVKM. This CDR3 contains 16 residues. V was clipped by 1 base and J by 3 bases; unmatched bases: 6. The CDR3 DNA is TGTGCCAGCAGTTTATCCTGGACTAGCGGATACTACGAGCAGTACTTC. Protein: CASSLSWTSGYYEQYF.

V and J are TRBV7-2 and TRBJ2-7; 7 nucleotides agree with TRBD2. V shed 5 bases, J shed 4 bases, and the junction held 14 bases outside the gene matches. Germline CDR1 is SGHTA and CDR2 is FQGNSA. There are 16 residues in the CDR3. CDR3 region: CASSLGPGREAYEQYF. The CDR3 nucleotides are TGTGCCAGCAGCCTAGGCCCAGGCCGGGAGGCTTACGAGCAGTACTTC.

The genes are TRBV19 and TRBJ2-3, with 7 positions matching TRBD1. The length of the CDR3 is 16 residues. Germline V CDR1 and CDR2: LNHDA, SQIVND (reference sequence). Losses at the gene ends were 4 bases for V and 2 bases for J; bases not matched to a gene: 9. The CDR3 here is CASSNRRDSLTDTQYF. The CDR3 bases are TGTGCCAGTAGTAACCGCCGGGACAGCCTCACAGATACGCAGTATTTT. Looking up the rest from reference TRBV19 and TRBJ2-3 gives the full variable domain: DGGITQSPKYLFRKEGQNVTLSCEQNLNHDAMYWYRQDPGQGLRLIYYSQIVNDFQKGDIAEGYSVSREKKESFPLTVTSAQKNPTAFYLCASSNRRDSLTDTQYFGPGTRLTVL.

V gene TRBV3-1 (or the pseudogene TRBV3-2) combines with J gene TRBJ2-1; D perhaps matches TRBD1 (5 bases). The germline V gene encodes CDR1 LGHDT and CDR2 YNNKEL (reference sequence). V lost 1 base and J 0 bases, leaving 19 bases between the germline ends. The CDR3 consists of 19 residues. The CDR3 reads CASSQVADTHSSSYNEQFF. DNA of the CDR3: TGTGCCAGCAGCCAAGTTGCGGACACACATTCGAGCTCCTACAATGAGCAGTTCTTC.

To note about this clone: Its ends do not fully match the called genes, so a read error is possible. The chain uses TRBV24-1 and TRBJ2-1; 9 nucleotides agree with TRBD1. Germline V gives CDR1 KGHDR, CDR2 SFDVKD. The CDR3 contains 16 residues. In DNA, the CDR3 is TGTGCCACCATTGATGGGGACAGGGTCCTTCACAATGAGCAGTTCTTC. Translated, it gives CATIDGDRVLHNEQFF.

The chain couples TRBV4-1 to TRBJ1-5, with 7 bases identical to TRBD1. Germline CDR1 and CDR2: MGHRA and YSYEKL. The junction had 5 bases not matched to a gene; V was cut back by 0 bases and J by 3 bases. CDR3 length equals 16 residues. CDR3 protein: CASSQDMGTDNQPQHF. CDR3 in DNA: TGCGCCAGCAGCCAAGATATGGGGACAGACAATCAGCCCCAGCATTTT.